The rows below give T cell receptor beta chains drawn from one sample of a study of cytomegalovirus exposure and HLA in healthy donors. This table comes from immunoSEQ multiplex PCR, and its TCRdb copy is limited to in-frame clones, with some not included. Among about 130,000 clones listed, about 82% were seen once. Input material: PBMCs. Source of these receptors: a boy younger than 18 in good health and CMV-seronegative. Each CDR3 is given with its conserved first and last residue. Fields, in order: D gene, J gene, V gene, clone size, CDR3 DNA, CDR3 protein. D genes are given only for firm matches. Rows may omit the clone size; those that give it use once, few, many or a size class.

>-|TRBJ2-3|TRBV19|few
TGTGCCAGTAGTGGGGGGTGGAACACAGATACGCAGTATTTT
CASSGGWNTDTQYF
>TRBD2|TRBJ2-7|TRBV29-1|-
TGCAGCGTTGAGATGGGTACTAGCGGGATCCTCCACGAGCAGTACTTC
CSVEMGTSGILHEQYF
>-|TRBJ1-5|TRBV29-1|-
TGCAGCGTGAGGGGGGGTACCAATCAGCCCCAGCATTTT
CSVRGGTNQPQHF
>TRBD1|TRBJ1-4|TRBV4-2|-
TGTGCCAGCAGCCAGGGGGACAGGGCGAATGAAAAACTGTTTTTT
CASSQGDRANEKLFF
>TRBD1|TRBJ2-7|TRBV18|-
TGTGCCAGCTCCCTTTGGTCCGGGACAGGCCACGTCGAGCAGTACTTC
CASSLWSGTGHVEQYF
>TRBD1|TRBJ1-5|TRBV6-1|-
TGTGCCAGCAGTGTCGACAGGGGATGGAAAGGGGTTCAGCCCCAGCATTTT
CASSVDRGWKGVQPQHF
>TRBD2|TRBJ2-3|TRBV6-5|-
TGTGCCAGCAGTTACGCGGGAGGGCGGGCAGATACGCAGTATTTT
CASSYAGGRADTQYF
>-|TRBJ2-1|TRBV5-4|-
TGTGCCAGCAGGCCCCCGGGACTCCCAAATGAGCAGTTCTTC
CASRPPGLPNEQFF
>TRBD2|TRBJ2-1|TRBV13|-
TGTGCCAGCAGTTCCCGACTAGCTCTAGGGAATGAGCAGTTCTTC
CASSSRLALGNEQFF
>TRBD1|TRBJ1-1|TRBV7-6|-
TGTGCCAGCAGCTTGGGAGGGACAGGGAGGGTCTTCTTCTTT
CASSLGGTGRVFFF
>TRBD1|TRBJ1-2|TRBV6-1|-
TGTGCCAGCACTTTGGGACAGAGGTATGGCTACACCTTC
CASTLGQRYGYTF
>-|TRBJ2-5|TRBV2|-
TGTGCCAGCAGTGATTCCTGGGACACCCAAGAGACCCAGTACTTC
CASSDSWDTQETQYF
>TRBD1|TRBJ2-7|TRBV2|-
TGTGCCAGCAGACCGACAGGGTCCTACGAGCAGTACTTC
CASRPTGSYEQYF
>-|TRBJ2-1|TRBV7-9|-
TGTGCCAGCATCCTCGGAGGAGGCGGTAATGAGCAGTTCTTC
CASILGGGGNEQFF
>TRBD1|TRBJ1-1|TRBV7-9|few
TGTGCCAGCAGATTCACAGGGGCCTCTGAAGCTTTCTTT
CASRFTGASEAFF
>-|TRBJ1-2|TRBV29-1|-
TGCAGCGCCTCCGAGCCCTCTAACTATGGCTACACCTTC
CSASEPSNYGYTF
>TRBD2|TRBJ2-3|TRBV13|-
TGTGCCAGCAGCCACCTAGCGGGAGGTCAGGGTACGCAGTATTTT
CASSHLAGGQGTQYF
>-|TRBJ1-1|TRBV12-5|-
TGTGCTAGTGGTCCGGGCGGGGTGGAGACTGAAGCTTTCTTT
CASGPGGVETEAFF
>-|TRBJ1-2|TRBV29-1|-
TGCAGCGTTGGAGGGAGTGATGGCTACACCTTC
CSVGGSDGYTF
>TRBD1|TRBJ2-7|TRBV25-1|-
TGTGCCAGCAGTGACCCGGACAGGGCATCCTACGAGCAGTACTTC
CASSDPDRASYEQYF
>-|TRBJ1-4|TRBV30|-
TGTGCCTGGAGTCCCGGGACTAGGAATGAAAAACTGTTTTTT
CAWSPGTRNEKLFF
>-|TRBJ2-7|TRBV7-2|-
TGTGCCAGCAGCTTAGACCCCCCTGGGCTTATTAACTCCTACGAGCAGTACTTC
CASSLDPPGLINSYEQYF
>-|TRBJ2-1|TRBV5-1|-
TGCGCCAGCAGCTTGTGGGGGGTTAGCTCCTACAATGAGCAGTTCTTC
CASSLWGVSSYNEQFF
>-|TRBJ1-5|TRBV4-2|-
TGTGCCAGCAGCCAAGATTCCTATAGCAATCAGCCCCAGCATTTT
CASSQDSYSNQPQHF
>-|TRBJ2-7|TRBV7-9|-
TGTGCCAGCAGCCCTAGCTCCTACGAGCAGTACTTC
CASSPSSYEQYF
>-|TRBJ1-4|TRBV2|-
TGTGCCAGCACCCGGGGCAGGGAGGGAGAAAAACTGTTTTTT
CASTRGREGEKLFF
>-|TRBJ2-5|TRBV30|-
TGTGCCTGGAGTGTAACGGGAGAGACCCAGTACTTC
CAWSVTGETQYF
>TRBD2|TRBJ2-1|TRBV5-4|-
TGTGCCAGCAGCTTGCCGGGACTAGCGCACAATGAGCAGTTCTTC
CASSLPGLAHNEQFF
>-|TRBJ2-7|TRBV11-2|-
TGTGCCAGCAGCCGACAGGACTACGAGCAGTACTTC
CASSRQDYEQYF
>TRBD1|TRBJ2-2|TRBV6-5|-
TGTGCCAGCAGGACAGGGGGGGAGAACACCGGGGAGCTGTTTTTT
CASRTGGENTGELFF
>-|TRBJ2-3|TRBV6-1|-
TGTGCCAGCAAAAGTGGCCTTAGCACAGATACGCAGTATTTT
CASKSGLSTDTQYF
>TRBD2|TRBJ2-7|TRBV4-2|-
TGTGCCAGCAGCCAAGAAGGGCTAGCGGGACTCTCTCCCGAGCAGTACTTC
CASSQEGLAGLSPEQYF
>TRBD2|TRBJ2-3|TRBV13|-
TGTGCCAGCAGCTCCGACGCAGGGGGGACTAGCGGCACAGATACGCAGTATTTT
CASSSDAGGTSGTDTQYF
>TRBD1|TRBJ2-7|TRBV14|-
TGTGCCAGCAGCCGTTGGGGACAGGGGCTCTACGAGCAGTACTTC
CASSRWGQGLYEQYF
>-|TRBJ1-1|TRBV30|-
TGTGCCTGGAGGCGGTCTAACACTGAAGCTTTCTTT
CAWRRSNTEAFF
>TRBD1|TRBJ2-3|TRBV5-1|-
TGCGCCAGCAGCCTCGGACAGGTAGGGGATACGCAGTATTTT
CASSLGQVGDTQYF